The clone carrying this TCR beta chain has just one count. Its specificity is not known. The sample originates from a study of T cell responses to AZD1222 COVID-19 vaccine. Clones were read by immunoSEQ multiplex PCR, and TCRdb kept only the in-frame ones, dropping some. The sample lists 150,000 to 180,000 clones; 75% to 90% were seen once. Whole-study results and caveats: The CD4 TCRs associated with vaccination extended across spike and predominated at 160-218 and 743-854. Targets within unmutated variant regions were reportedly found for nearly half of spike-specific TCRs. A rise in Spike-specific TCR breadth and depth followed two AZD1222 doses.

After removal of 5 bases from V and 6 bases from J, the junction contained 8 bases not matched to a gene. The CDR3 sequence is 14 residues long. Germline V gene sequence: CDR1 SEHNR, CDR2 FQNEAQ (reference sequence). V usage is TRBV7-9 and J usage is TRBJ2-3; 7 bases match TRBD2. This TCR derives from an adult who received the AZD1222 COVID-19 vaccine. Sequenced material: peripheral blood, taken 28 days after the second AZD1222 dose. The CDR3 coding sequence is TGTGCCAGCAGCCCCGGGGGAGGGGCGGATACGCAGTATTTT. It is translated as CASSPGGGADTQYF.